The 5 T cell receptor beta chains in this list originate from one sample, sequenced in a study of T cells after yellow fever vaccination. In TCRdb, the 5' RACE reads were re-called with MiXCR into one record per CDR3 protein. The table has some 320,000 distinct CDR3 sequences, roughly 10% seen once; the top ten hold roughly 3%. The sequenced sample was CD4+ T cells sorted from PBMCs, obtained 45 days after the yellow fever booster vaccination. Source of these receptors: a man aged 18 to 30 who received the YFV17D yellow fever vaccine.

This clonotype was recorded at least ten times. The chain's CDR3 is CASSLQVNTEAFF. Here the CDR3 DNA reads TGTGCCAGCAGTTTACAGGTGAACACTGAAGCTTTCTTT. This chain connects TRBV12-3 or TRBV12-4 to TRBJ1-1; unclear D gene. CDR3 length equals 13 residues. The V end was cut by 2 bases, the J end by 0 bases, with 4 bases between.

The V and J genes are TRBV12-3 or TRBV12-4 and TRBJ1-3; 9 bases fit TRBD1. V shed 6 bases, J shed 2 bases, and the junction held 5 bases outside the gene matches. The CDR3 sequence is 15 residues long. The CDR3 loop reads CASSPDRGTGNTIYF. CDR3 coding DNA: TGTGCCAGCAGCCCCGACAGGGGGACTGGAAACACCATATATTTT.

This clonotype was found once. The CDR3 DNA reads as TGTGCCAGCAGTTCCTGGGGGACAGGGGGCGCGGAGCAGTTCTTC. Amino acid sequence: CASSSWGTGGAEQFF. The rearrangement uses TRBV6-2 or TRBV6-3 and TRBJ2-1; 12 nucleotides agree with TRBD1. Per the germline V gene, CDR1 is MNHEY and CDR2 is SVGEGT. V dropped 4 bases and J dropped 10; count of bases not matched to a gene: 8. The CDR3 runs 15 residues.

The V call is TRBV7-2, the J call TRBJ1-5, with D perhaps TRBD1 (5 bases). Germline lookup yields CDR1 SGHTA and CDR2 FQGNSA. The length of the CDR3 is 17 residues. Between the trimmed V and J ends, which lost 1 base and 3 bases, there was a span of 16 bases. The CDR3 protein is CASSLGWGEGLNQPQHF. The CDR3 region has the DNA TGTGCCAGCAGCTTAGGTTGGGGAGAGGGGCTCAATCAGCCCCAGCATTTT.

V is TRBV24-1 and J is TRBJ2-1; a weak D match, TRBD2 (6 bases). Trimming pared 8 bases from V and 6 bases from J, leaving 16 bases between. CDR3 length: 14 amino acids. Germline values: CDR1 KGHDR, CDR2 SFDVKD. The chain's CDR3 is CATMGGIRLNEQFF. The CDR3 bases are TGTGCCACCATGGGGGGAATCCGGCTCAATGAGCAGTTCTTC.